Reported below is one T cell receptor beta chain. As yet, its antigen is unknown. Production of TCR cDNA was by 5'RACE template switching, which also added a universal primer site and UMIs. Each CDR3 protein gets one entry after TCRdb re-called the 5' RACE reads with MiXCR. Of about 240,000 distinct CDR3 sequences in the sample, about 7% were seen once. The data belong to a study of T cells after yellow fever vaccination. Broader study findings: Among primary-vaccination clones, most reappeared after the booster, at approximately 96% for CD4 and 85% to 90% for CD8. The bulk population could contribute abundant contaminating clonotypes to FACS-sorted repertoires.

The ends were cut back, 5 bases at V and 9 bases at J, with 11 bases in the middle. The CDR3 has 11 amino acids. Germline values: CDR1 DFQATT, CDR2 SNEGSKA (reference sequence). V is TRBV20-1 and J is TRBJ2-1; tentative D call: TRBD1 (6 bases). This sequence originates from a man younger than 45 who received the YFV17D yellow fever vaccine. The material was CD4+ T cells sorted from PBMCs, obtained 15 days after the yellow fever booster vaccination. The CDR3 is CSALDSPEQFF. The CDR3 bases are TGCAGTGCTTTGGACAGTCCTGAGCAGTTCTTC.